This entry describes one T cell receptor (beta chain). This specimen comes from a study of blood T cell repertoires in COVID-19. V shed 2 bases and J 3 bases; nucleotides not matched to a gene: 5. The CDR3 has 15 amino acids. Germline CDR1 MNHEY, CDR2 SVGAGI. The study drew participants aged roughly 18 to 89 years from approximately 25 US areas. Original processing notes: Estimation of nucleated cell counts relied on the amplification of reference gene primers. TCRdb keeps only in-frame clones here, not all; method: immunoSEQ multiplex PCR. D and trimming come from the DNA, and the V and J calls and clone size come from that table. The sample contains about 190,000 clones, about 88% of which appear only once.

The TCR was taken from a woman in her twenties or thirties who had recovered from COVID-19. The chain carries TRBV6-5 and TRBJ1-1, with 8 bases lining up with TRBD1. Sample: PBMCs or T cells enriched from blood (not recorded which). CDR3 region: CASSYGGQGDTEAFF. As DNA, the CDR3 is TGTGCCAGCAGTTACGGAGGACAGGGCGACACTGAAGCTTTCTTT.